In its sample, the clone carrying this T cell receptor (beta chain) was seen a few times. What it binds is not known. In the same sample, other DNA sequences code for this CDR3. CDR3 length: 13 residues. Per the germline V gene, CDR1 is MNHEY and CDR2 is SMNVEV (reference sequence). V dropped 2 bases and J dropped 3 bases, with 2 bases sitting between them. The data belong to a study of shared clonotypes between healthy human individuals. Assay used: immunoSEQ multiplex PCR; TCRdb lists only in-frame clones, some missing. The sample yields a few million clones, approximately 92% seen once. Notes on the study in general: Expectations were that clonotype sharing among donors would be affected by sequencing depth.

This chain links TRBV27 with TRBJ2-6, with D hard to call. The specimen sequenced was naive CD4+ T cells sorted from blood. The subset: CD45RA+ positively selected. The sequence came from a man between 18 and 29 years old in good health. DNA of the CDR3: TGTGCCAGCAGTTTAAATGGGGCCAACGTCCTGACTTTC. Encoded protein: CASSLNGANVLTF.